Shown below are 12 T cell receptor beta chains from a single sample sequenced in a study of blood T cell repertoires in COVID-19 (dated by TCRdb to 2019 to 2021). Receptor amplification or capture employed the immunoSEQ multiplex PCR assay. What TCRdb holds here is the immuneACCESS table cut down to in-frame rearrangements. Part of the clones is not present; checked against another copy, under half of the missing clones reflect an unresolved V gene, and the others are unexplained. Present in this sample are around 130,000 clones, almost 85% of which were seen just once. 3% to 3.5% of the sample is taken by the ten largest. The specimen sequenced was PBMCs or T cells enriched from blood (not recorded which). These receptors were collected from a woman aged 50 to 60 with acute COVID-19.

The rearrangement links TRBV24-1 to TRBJ2-7, with a tentative D call TRBD1 (6 bases). The CDR3 totals 14 residues. V lost 9 bases and J 4 bases, leaving 18 bases between the germline ends. Germline CDR1 is KGHDR and CDR2 is SFDVKD. CDR3 residues: CATRRGNVGYEQYF. CDR3 coding DNA: TGTGCCACCCGTAGGGGGAACGTAGGATACGAGCAGTACTTC.

This chain connects TRBV7-8 to TRBJ2-3, with 7 positions matching TRBD1. V lost 5 bases, J lost 9 bases, and 5 bases stayed unmatched. The germline V gene encodes CDR1 SGHVS and CDR2 FQNEAQ. CDR3 length equals 12 residues. The CDR3 DNA reads TGTGCCAGCAGCCCGGTGACAGGGACGCAGTATTTT. Protein product: CASSPVTGTQYF.

This clone was picked up a small number of times. The rearrangement joins TRBV9 to TRBJ1-5, with TRBD1 matching 8 bases. The CDR3 runs 16 residues. Germline V gives CDR1 SGDLS, CDR2 YYNGEE. Unmatched junction bases numbered 9, after V lost 3 bases and J lost 4 bases. The CDR3 coding sequence is TGTGCCAGCAGCGCCGGGACAGGCGGAAATAATCAGCCCCAGCATTTT. Residues: CASSAGTGGNNQPQHF.

V is TRBV6-8 and J is TRBJ2-7; 7 bases match TRBD1. CDR1 MNHGY and CDR2 SAAAGT come from the germline V gene. V lost 6 bases, J lost 0 bases, and 8 bases stayed unmatched. CDR3 length equals 15 residues. The CDR3, as DNA: TGTGCCAGCAGCCCCGACAGGGTGAGCTCCTACGAGCAGTACTTC. As protein: CASSPDRVSSYEQYF.

The rearrangement links TRBV10-3 to TRBJ1-5, with a possible D match to TRBD1 (6 bases). This CDR3 has 14 amino acids. V lost 3 bases to trimming and J lost 6 bases, with 12 bases between them. CDR1 and CDR2 from the germline V gene are ENHRY and SYGVKD. In DNA, the CDR3 is TGTGCCATCAGTGATTCACAGGGCTTTCAGCCCCAGCATTTT. It translates to CAISDSQGFQPQHF.

The chain couples TRBV12-3 or TRBV12-4 to TRBJ1-1, with D unclear. This CDR3 comprises 13 residues. Trimming removed 4 bases from V and 10 bases from J, with 16 bases in between. CDR3 nucleotides: TGTGCCAGCAGTTCCTCTCTCGGTGGAGTAGCTTTCTTT. Amino acid sequence: CASSSSLGGVAFF.

The chain is built from TRBV7-3 and TRBJ2-1; TRBD2 is a possible D gene (6 bases). Trimming pared 3 bases from V and 1 base from J, leaving 10 bases between. The V gene's germline CDR1 is SGHTA and CDR2 FQGTGA. The CDR3 has 15 residues. CDR3 sequence reads: CASSFTAGSYNEQFF. Here the CDR3 DNA reads TGTGCCAGCAGCTTTACGGCGGGGTCCTACAATGAGCAGTTCTTC.

The V call is TRBV10-1, the J call TRBJ2-2, with D hard to call. The CDR3 runs 13 residues. Germline V gene data show CDR1 as WNHNN and CDR2 as SYGVQD (reference sequence). V was trimmed by 0 bases and J by 7 bases, leaving 6 bases between them. CDR3 protein: CASSESPGGELFF. The CDR3 region has the DNA TGCGCCAGCAGTGAGTCGCCAGGCGGGGAGCTGTTTTTT.

The chain employs TRBV6-2 or TRBV6-3 and TRBJ2-7; 10 bases fit TRBD2. The CDR3 is made up of 16 amino acids. Losses at the gene ends were 2 bases for V and 4 bases for J; bases not matched to a gene: 8. Looked up from germline, CDR1 is MNHEY and CDR2 is SVGEGT. The CDR3 nucleotides read TGTGCCAGCAGTTACGAGCGGGAGGGCCTGAGGTACGAGCAGTACTTC. It translates to CASSYEREGLRYEQYF.

The genes are TRBV7-2 and TRBJ2-1, with TRBD2 identical over 9 bases. The trim removed 5 bases at V and 1 base at J, leaving 6 bases unmatched. CDR3 length equals 16 residues. Germline V CDR1 and CDR2: SGHTA, FQGNSA. The CDR3 is CASSTDSGSSYNEQFF. Written as DNA, the CDR3 is TGTGCCAGCAGCACCGATAGCGGGAGTTCCTACAATGAGCAGTTCTTC.

This clone was seen only a few times. The chain combines TRBV28 with TRBJ1-1; 7 nucleotides match TRBD1. This CDR3 has 14 residues. Germline trimming cut 2 bases from V and 11 bases from J; bases unmatched to any gene: 11. Germline V CDR1 and CDR2: MDHEN, SYDVKM. The CDR3 loop is CASSLGTVLKSAFF. The CDR3 coding sequence is TGTGCCAGCAGTTTAGGGACAGTACTTAAATCGGCTTTCTTT.

The chain recombines TRBV2 with TRBJ1-1, with D possibly TRBD1 on 6 matching bases. V shed 4 bases and J shed 0 bases, with 9 bases lying between them. CDR1 is SNHLY and CDR2 is FYNNEI in the germline V gene. The CDR3 is made up of 14 amino acids. The CDR3 protein is CASSAGHMNTEAFF. DNA of the CDR3: TGTGCCAGCAGTGCGGGACACATGAACACTGAAGCTTTCTTT. Filled out from reference TRBV2 and TRBJ1-1, the complete variable domain reads EPEVTQTPSHQVTQMGQEVILRCVPISNHLYFYWYRQILGQKVEFLVSFYNNEISEKSEIFDDQFSVERPDGSNFTLKIRSTKLEDSAMYFCASSAGHMNTEAFFGQGTRLTVV.